The sequence of this TCR beta chain was determined in a study of blood T cell repertoires in COVID-19. As handled by the study authors: Reference gene primers were amplified, and this amplification served to estimate nucleated cell counts. Only in-frame clones appear in the TCRdb table, and some are missing; sequencing was by immunoSEQ multiplex PCR. That table furnishes V, J and clone size, whereas the DNA furnished D and trimming. The sample records 85,000 to 95,000 clones, 55% to 75% being singletons. Germline CDR1 is SGHTA and CDR2 is FQGTGA. The CDR3 length is 13 residues. V was trimmed by 3 bases and J by 6 bases, leaving 10 bases between them.

The source material was peripheral blood. The TCR was taken from a woman aged 80 or over with acute or convalescent COVID-19. The V and J genes are TRBV7-3 and TRBJ2-3; D unresolved. The DNA of the CDR3 is TGTGCCAGCAGCTTTACAGCAGAGGATACGCAGTATTTT. Translated, it gives CASSFTAEDTQYF.